This T cell receptor beta chain stems from a study of blood T cells in healthy people across ages. The overall study: There was about one barcoded beta molecule captured by template switching per two T cells.

The J segment lost 7 bases and the V segment lost 3 bases, leaving 6 bases of the junction unmatched. This CDR3 is built from 13 residues. Germline values: CDR1 SQVTM, CDR2 ANQGSEA. A second PCR, run for roughly 7 to 11 cycles, used a sample-barcoded 5' primer plus a J-beta primer mix. TCRdb re-called the 5' RACE reads through MiXCR, storing one row per CDR3 protein. Altogether some 710,000 distinct CDR3 sequences are present, around half being singletons, with the ten largest covering roughly 18%. Each donor's blood draw was ten milliliters of peripheral blood. V is TRBV29-1 and J is TRBJ2-1; 7 bases agree with TRBD1. The TCR sequence derives from a man older than 75 in good health. The sample was blood. The CDR3 sequence: CSVDKGAWNEQFF. In DNA form, the CDR3 reads TGCAGCGTTGACAAGGGGGCATGGAATGAGCAGTTCTTC.